This T cell receptor (beta chain) appears in the sequencing data of a study of blood T cell repertoires in COVID-19. Study overall: The samples span acute and convalescent COVID-19 from the United States, Italy and Spain.

The protocol was immunoSEQ multiplex PCR, while the TCRdb copy is restricted to in-frame clones and leaves out a portion. The profile shows approximately 130,000 clones, about four fifths of them singletons. Recruitment covered about 26 US areas and drew participants whose ages spanned roughly 18 to 90 years. This clonotype originated in a man under 40 who had recovered from COVID-19. Sequencing was done on a sample of PBMCs or T cells enriched from blood (not recorded which).

Written as DNA, the CDR3 is TGCAGCGTTGAACTGAACTCTAACTATGGCTACACCTTC. It yields the protein CSVELNSNYGYTF. V is TRBV29-1 and J is TRBJ1-2; D is unresolved. The CDR3 runs to 13 residues. Germline CDR1 SQVTM, CDR2 ANQGSEA. V lost 2 bases, J lost 0 bases, and 7 bases lay in between.